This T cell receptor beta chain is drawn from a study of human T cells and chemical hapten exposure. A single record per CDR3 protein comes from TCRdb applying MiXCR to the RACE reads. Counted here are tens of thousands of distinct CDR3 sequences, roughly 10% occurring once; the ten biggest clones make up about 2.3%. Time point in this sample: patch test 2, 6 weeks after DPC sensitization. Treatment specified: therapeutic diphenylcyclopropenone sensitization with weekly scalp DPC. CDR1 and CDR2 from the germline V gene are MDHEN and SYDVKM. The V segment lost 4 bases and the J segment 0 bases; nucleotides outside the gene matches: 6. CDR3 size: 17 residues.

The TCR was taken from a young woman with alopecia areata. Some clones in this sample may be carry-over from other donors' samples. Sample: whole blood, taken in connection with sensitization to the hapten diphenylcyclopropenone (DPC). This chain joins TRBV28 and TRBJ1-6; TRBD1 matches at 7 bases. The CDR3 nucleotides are TGTGCCAGCAGTTCGCAGACAGGGATCTCCTATAATTCACCCCTCCACTTT. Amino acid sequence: CASSSQTGISYNSPLHF.